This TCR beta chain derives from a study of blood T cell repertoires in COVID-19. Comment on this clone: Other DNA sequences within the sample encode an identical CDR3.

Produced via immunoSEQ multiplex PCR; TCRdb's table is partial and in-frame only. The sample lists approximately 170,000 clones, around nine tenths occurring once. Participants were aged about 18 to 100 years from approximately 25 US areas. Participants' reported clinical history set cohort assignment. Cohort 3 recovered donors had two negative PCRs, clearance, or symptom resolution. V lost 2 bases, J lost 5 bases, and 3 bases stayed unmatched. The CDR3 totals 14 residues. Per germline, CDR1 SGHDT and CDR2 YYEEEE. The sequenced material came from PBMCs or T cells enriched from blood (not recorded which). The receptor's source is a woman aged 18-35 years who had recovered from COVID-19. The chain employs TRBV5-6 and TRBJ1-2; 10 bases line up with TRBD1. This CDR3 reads CASSFGQGGYGYTF. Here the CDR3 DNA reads TGTGCCAGCAGCTTCGGACAGGGGGGGTATGGCTACACCTTC.